This TCR beta chain comes out of a study of T-cell memory formation after mild COVID-19. Study observations and caveats: CD4+ contracting clones were mainly CM and EM; CD8+ ones, EMRA.

TCRdb itself ran the 5' RACE reads through MiXCR, one entry per CDR3 protein. The data contain a few hundred thousand distinct CDR3 sequences, 25% to 30% of them singletons. This clonotype was picked up a small number of times. Its antigen is unidentified. Sequencing was performed on PBMCs or a T cell subset sorted from them (not recorded which). The receptor's source is an adult woman who had mild COVID-19 (a few samples of this study predate the infection). Cell type and time point are not known.

The CDR3 bases are TGTGCCAGCAGTGATCGACAGGCTATGTTATCCTACGAGCAGTACTTC. Amino acid sequence: CASSDRQAMLSYEQYF. The gene calls are TRBV2 and TRBJ2-7; D might be TRBD1 (6 bases). V was cut by 3 bases and J by 1 base, with 16 bases left in between. The V gene's germline CDR1 is SNHLY and CDR2 FYNNEI. The CDR3 loop spans 16 amino acids.